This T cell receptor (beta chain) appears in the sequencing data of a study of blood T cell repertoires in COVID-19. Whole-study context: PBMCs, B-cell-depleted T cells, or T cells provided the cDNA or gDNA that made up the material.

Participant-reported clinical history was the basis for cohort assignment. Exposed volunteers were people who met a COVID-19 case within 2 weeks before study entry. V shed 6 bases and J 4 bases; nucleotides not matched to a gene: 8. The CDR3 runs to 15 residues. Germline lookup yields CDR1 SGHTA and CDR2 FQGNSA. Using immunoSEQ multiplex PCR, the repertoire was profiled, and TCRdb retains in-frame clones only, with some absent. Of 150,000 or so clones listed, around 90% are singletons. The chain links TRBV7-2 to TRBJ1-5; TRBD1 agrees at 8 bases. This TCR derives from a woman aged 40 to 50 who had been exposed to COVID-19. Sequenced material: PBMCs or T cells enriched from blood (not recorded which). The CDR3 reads CASSHGDRRNQPQHF. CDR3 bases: TGTGCCAGCAGTCATGGGGACAGGCGGAATCAGCCCCAGCATTTT.